This T cell receptor (beta chain) comes out of a study of spatial heterogeneity in lung cancer. In the study overall: The average count in raw reads for each unique TCR and UMI combination exceeded eight appearances.

CDR1 SGHTA and CDR2 FQGNSA come from the germline V gene. The CDR3 has 18 residues. V lost 4 bases and J lost 5, with 26 bases in between. Using its own MiXCR run on the 5' RACE reads, TCRdb lists one record per CDR3 protein. Of more than 25,000 distinct CDR3 sequences listed, approximately 5.5% were seen once; the top ten hold under 25%. Documented time point: blood at routine non-recurrence follow-up after resection. From tumor, nontumor lung or frozen PBMC, whole RNA was taken unsorted for sequencing. Source: PBMCs, taken at follow-up. The chain joins TRBV7-2 to TRBJ2-5; the D gene is possibly TRBD2 (5 bases). This receptor was obtained from a male donor with early-stage non-small cell lung cancer. The DNA of the CDR3 is TGTGCCAGCAGCTGGGCGTCGGACTTAAGACGCCTCGGGGAGACCCAGTACTTC. This encodes CASSWASDLRRLGETQYF. The full variable domain, rest sourced from reference TRBV7-2 and TRBJ2-5, is GAGVSQSPSNKVTEKGKDVELRCDPISGHTALYWYRQSLGQGLEFLIYFQGNSAPDKSGLPSDRFSAERTGGSVSTLTIQRTQQEDSAVYLCASSWASDLRRLGETQYFGPGTRLLVL.